The 5 T cell receptor beta chains listed next were all sequenced from one sample in a study of blood T cells in healthy people across ages. The authors ran a second PCR of 7 to 11 cycles using a sample-barcoded 5' primer and a J-beta primer mix. Using its own MiXCR run on the 5' RACE reads, TCRdb lists one record per CDR3 protein. Here the sample spans approximately 690,000 distinct CDR3 sequences, roughly 41% being singletons. Sequences were obtained from blood. These receptors originate from a man at least 80 years old in good health.

This clonotype occurred many times. V and J are TRBV29-1 and TRBJ2-1; TRBD2 agrees at 9 bases. The CDR3 has 15 residues. V lost 4 bases, J lost 7 bases, and 11 bases stayed unmatched. Germline values: CDR1 SQVTM, CDR2 ANQGSEA. DNA of the CDR3: TGCAGCGTTGGGGACCTAGCGGGATTGGTTAATGAGCAGTTCTTC. Translated, it gives CSVGDLAGLVNEQFF.

As DNA, the CDR3 is TGCAGTGCTAGCACAGCAAAAAGAGGGACCAGGGTCCGATCCTACAATGAGCAGTTCTTC. Protein product: CSASTAKRGTRVRSYNEQFF. The genes are TRBV20-1 and TRBJ2-1; D is tentatively TRBD1 or TRBD2 (5 bases each). Germline lookup yields CDR1 DFQATT and CDR2 SNEGSKA (reference sequence). The CDR3 totals 20 residues. V gave up 3 bases and J gave up 1 base, with 28 bases separating them.

There are a few counts of this clonotype. The chain couples TRBV5-4 to TRBJ2-5; 13 bases fit TRBD2. The CDR3 is 16 amino acids. Germline lookup yields CDR1 SGHNT and CDR2 YYREEE (reference sequence). The trim removed 4 bases at V and 5 bases at J, leaving 8 bases unmatched. The CDR3 coding sequence is TGTGCCAGCAGCCGGGTACTAGCGGGAGGGCGGGAGACCCAGTACTTC. Its translation is CASSRVLAGGRETQYF.

In this sample, this clonotype turned up a few times. V gene TRBV29-1 combines with J gene TRBJ2-3, with D perhaps matching TRBD2 (7 bases). V shed 0 bases and J shed 1 base, with 23 bases lying between them. The germline CDR1 and CDR2 sequences are SQVTM and ANQGSEA. The CDR3 loop spans 19 amino acids. CDR3 region: CSVEDDSGGAGLGTDTQYF. Written as DNA, the CDR3 is TGCAGCGTTGAAGATGATAGTGGGGGGGCCGGGTTGGGCACAGATACGCAGTATTTT.

The chain joins TRBV27 to TRBJ2-6; D is perhaps TRBD1 (6 bases). The V gene's germline CDR1 is MNHEY and CDR2 SMNVEV (reference sequence). The CDR3 totals 14 residues. V lost 1 base to trimming and J lost 8 bases, with 9 bases between them. The CDR3 nucleotides read TGTGCCAGCAGTTTATTGGACAGAACCAACGTCCTGACTTTC. It encodes CASSLLDRTNVLTF.